This TCR beta chain was observed in a study of blood T cells in healthy people across ages. Donor samples were obtained from healthy Caucasian individuals from Russia, aged about 6 to 90. This CDR3 has 13 residues. Per the germline V gene, CDR1 is SQVTM and CDR2 is ANQGSEA. The V gene lost 4 bases and the J gene lost 4 bases, with 13 bases spanning the gap. This clonotype was seen a few times. Its target is unknown. Study-level findings and limits: Any changes in expanded clonotypes were possibly confounded, as donor CMV status remained unknown. The study found more naive CD4+ cells and higher diversity in long-lived than aged donors.

Alongside a J-beta primer mix, a sample-barcoded 5' primer served in a second PCR lasting roughly 6 to 11 cycles. A template-switch adaptor that had 12 random nucleotides put a tag on each cDNA molecule. TCRdb processed the 5' RACE reads anew with MiXCR; each CDR3 protein has one entry. The table has around 1,500,000 distinct CDR3 sequences, 42% seen once. The TCR originated in a woman between 18 and 30 years old in good health. The rearrangement joins TRBV29-1 to TRBJ1-2, with a possible D match to TRBD1 (5 bases). Sequencing was performed on blood. CDR3 coding DNA: TGCAGCGTTGTCTTCCGCGGGGCCTATGGCTACACCTTC. Amino acid sequence: CSVVFRGAYGYTF.